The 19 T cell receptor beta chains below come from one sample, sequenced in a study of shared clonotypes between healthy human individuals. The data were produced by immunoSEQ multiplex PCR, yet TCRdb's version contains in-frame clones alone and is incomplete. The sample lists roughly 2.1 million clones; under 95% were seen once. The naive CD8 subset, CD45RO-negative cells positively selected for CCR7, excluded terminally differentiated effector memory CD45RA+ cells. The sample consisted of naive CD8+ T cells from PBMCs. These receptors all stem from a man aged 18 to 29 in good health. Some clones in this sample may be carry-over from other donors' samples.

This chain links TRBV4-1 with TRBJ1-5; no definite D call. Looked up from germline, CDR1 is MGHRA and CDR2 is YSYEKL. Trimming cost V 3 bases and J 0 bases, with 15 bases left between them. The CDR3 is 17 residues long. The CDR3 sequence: CASSQSGRAHSNQPQHF. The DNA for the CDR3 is TGCGCCAGCAGCCAGTCGGGGAGAGCTCATAGCAATCAGCCCCAGCATTTT.

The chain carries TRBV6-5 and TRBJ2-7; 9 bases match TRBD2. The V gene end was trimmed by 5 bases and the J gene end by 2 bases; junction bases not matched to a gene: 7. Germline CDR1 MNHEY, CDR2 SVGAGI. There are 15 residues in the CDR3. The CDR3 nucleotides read TGTGCCAGCAGTATACTGGGACTAGCACCCTACGAGCAGTACTTC. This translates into CASSILGLAPYEQYF.

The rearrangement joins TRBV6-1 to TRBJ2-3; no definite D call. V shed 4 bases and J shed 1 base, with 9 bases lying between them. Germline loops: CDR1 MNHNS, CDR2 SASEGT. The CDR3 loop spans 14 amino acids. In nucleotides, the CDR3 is TGTGCCAGCAGTGTGGTGGGTCGCACAGATACGCAGTATTTT. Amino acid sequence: CASSVVGRTDTQYF.

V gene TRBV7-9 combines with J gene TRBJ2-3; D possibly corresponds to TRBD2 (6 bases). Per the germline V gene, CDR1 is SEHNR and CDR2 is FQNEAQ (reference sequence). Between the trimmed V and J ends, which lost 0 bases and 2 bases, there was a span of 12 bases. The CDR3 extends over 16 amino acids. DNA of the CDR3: TGTGCCAGCAGCTTAGCGGTGGGAGGAGCCACAGATACGCAGTATTTT. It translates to CASSLAVGGATDTQYF.

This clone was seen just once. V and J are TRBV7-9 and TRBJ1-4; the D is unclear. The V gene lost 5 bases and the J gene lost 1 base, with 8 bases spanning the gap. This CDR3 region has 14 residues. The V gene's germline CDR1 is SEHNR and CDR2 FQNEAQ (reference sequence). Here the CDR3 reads CASSRMETNEKLFF. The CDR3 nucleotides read TGTGCCAGCAGCAGGATGGAAACTAATGAAAAACTGTTTTTT.

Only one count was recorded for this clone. This chain's CDR3 is CASSWAGQDYEQYF. CDR3 DNA: TGTGCCAGCAGCTGGGCGGGACAGGACTACGAGCAGTACTTC. This chain joins TRBV5-6 and TRBJ2-7; 8 bases line up with TRBD1. The CDR3 covers 14 residues. The junction had 5 bases not matched to a gene; V was cut back by 3 bases and J by 3 bases. Germline-derived CDR1 and CDR2 are SGHDT and YYEEEE.

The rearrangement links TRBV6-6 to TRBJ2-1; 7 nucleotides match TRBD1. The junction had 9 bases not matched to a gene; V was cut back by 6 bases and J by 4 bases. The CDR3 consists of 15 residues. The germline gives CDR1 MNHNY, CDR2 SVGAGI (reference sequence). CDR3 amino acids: CASSYRTGDYNEQFF. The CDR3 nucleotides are TGTGCCAGCAGCTATCGGACAGGCGATTACAATGAGCAGTTCTTC.

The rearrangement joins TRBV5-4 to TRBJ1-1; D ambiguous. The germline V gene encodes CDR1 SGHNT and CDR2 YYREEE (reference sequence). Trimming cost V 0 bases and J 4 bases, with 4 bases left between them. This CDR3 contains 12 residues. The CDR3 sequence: CASSLGTTEAFF. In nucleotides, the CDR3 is TGTGCCAGCAGCTTGGGCACCACTGAAGCTTTCTTT.

The DNA of the CDR3 is TGTGCCAGCAGTGATTTAGCCCCCCGGGAGCAGTACTTC. It codes for CASSDLAPREQYF. This chain connects TRBV6-1 to TRBJ2-7; D is unclear. Looked up from germline, CDR1 is MNHNS and CDR2 is SASEGT. The CDR3 is made up of 13 amino acids. V lost 3 bases and J lost 7, with 13 bases in between.

The CDR3 coding sequence is TGCAGCGTTTTCGGTGGACTATCCCCCTACAATGAGCAGTTCTTC. This codes for CSVFGGLSPYNEQFF. The chain recombines TRBV29-1 with TRBJ2-1; maybe TRBD2 (6 bases). V dropped 5 bases and J dropped 2 bases, with 16 bases sitting between them. The CDR3 consists of 15 residues. Germline V lookup: CDR1 SQVTM, CDR2 ANQGSEA.

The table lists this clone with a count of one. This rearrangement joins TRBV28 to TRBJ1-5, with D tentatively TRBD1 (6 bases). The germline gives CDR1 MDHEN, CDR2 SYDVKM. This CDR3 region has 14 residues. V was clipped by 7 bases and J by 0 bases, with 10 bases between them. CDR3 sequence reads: CASTEDSSNQPQHF. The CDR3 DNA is TGTGCCAGCACCGAGGACAGTAGCAATCAGCCCCAGCATTTT.

CDR3 DNA: TGTGCCAGCAGTTTTAACAGACGGACCCGTGGCTATGGCTACACCTTC. This gives the protein CASSFNRRTRGYGYTF. V usage is TRBV2 and J usage is TRBJ1-2, with unresolved D. The CDR3 totals 16 residues. V shed 5 bases and J shed 4 bases, with 20 bases lying between them. CDR1 and CDR2 (germline): SNHLY, FYNNEI.

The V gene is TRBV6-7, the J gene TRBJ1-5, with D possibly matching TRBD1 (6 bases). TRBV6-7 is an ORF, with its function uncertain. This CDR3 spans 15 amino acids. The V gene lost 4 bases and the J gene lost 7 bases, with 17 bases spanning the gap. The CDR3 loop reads CASSSFGQINQPQHF. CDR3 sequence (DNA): TGTGCCAGCAGTTCCTTCGGACAGATTAACCAGCCCCAGCATTTT.

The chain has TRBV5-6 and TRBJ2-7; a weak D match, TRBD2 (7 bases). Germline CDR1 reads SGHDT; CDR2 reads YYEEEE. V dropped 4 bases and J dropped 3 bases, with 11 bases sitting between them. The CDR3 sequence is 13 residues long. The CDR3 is CASSPGGNYEQYF. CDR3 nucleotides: TGTGCCAGCAGCCCGGGGGGCAACTACGAGCAGTACTTC.

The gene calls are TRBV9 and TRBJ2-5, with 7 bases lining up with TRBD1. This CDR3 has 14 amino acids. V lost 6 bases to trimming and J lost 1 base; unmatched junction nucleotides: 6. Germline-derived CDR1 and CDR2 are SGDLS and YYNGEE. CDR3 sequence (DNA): TGTGCCAGCACCCCAGGGGGAACCCAAGAGACCCAGTACTTC. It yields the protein CASTPGGTQETQYF.

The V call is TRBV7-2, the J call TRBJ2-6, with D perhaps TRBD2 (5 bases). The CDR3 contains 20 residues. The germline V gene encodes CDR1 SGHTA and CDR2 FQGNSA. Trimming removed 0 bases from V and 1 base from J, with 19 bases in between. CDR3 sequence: CASSLAWTSYTFSGANVLTF. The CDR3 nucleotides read TGTGCCAGCAGCTTAGCGTGGACTTCCTATACTTTTTCTGGGGCCAACGTCCTGACTTTC.

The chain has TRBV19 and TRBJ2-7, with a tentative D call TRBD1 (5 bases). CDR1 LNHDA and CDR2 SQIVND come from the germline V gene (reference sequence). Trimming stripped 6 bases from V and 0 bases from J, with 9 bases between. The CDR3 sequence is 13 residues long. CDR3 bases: TGTGCCAGTAGCGACAGTTTCTCCTACGAGCAGTACTTC. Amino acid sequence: CASSDSFSYEQYF.

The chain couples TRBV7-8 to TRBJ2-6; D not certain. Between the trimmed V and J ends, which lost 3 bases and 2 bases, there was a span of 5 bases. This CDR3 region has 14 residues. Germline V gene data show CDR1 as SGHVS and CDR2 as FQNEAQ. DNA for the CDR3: TGTGCCAGCAGCTTGGCTCCTGGGGCCAACGTCCTGACTTTC. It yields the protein CASSLAPGANVLTF.

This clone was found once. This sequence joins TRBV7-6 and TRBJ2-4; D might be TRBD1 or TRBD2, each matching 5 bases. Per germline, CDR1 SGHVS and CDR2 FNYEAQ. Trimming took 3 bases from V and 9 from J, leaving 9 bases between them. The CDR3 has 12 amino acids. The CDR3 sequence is CASSFGDGIQYF. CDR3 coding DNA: TGTGCCAGCAGCTTCGGGGACGGCATTCAGTACTTC.